The clone carrying this TCR beta chain occurred a few times. This table comes from immunoSEQ multiplex PCR, and its TCRdb copy is limited to in-frame clones, with some not included. Counted here are 650,000 to 800,000 clones, approximately 90% occurring once; the ten biggest clones make up approximately 0.25%. The data derive from a study of blood T cell repertoires in COVID-19. Germline lookup yields CDR1 SQVTM and CDR2 ANQGSEA. V shed 6 bases and J shed 4 bases, with 10 bases lying between them. This CDR3 has 13 residues. This receptor was identified in a woman aged 18-30 years with acute or convalescent COVID-19. The V gene is TRBV29-1, the J gene TRBJ1-6; D is undetermined. Sequencing input: peripheral blood. This CDR3 reads CSVRGGYNSPLHF. As DNA, the CDR3 is TGCAGCGTCCGGGGAGGTTATAATTCACCCCTCCACTTT.